These 23 T cell receptor beta chains were all obtained from the same sample, sequenced in a study of blood T cells in healthy people across ages. The second PCR ran about 6 to 12 cycles with a sample-barcoded 5' primer and J-beta primers. From the 5' RACE reads, TCRdb called clonotypes with MiXCR, one entry per CDR3 protein. The sample lists 1.5 million to 2 million distinct CDR3 sequences, 25% to 30% occurring once. Input material: blood. The source is a woman in her 30s in good health.

This clonotype was recorded a few times. V is TRBV27 and J is TRBJ2-7; possibly TRBD2 for D (7 bases). V lost 2 bases and J lost 2, with 10 bases in between. Looked up from germline, CDR1 is MNHEY and CDR2 is SMNVEV (reference sequence). The CDR3 is 14 residues long. The CDR3 sequence: CASSLKGGAYEQYF. CDR3 sequence (DNA): TGTGCCAGCAGTTTAAAAGGGGGGGCCTACGAGCAGTACTTC.

This chain uses TRBV5-1 with TRBJ2-3; TRBD2 might be the D (5 bases). CDR3 length: 14 residues. CDR1 is SGHRS and CDR2 is YFSETQ in the germline V gene. V was pared by 5 bases and J by 2 bases, with 12 bases between. The CDR3 DNA reads TGCGCCAGCAGTCGGCGAGGGAACACAGATACGCAGTATTTT. It codes for CASSRRGNTDTQYF.

This clonotype has just one count. A junction end diverges from the germline sequence, so it may reflect a read error. The chain uses TRBV9 and TRBJ1-1; D not resolved. Germline CDR1 SGDLS, CDR2 YYNGEE. The CDR3 extends over 13 amino acids. CDR3: CAGSVGALGEAFF. CDR3 nucleotide sequence: TGTGCCGGCAGCGTAGGAGCGCTGGGTGAAGCTTTCTTT.

This clonotype came up once. The germline gene is not matched at one end of the junction; a read error may be the cause. CDR3 residues: CASSLSGGLSTDTRYF. The CDR3 nucleotides are TGTGCCAGCAGCTTAAGCGGCGGGCTTAGCACAGATACGCGGTATTTT. The rearrangement joins TRBV5-5 to TRBJ2-3; D is perhaps TRBD2 (5 bases). CDR1 is SGHKS and CDR2 is YYEKEE in the germline V gene (reference sequence). CDR3 size: 16 residues.

This chain links TRBV29-1 with TRBJ2-3; TRBD2 is a possible D gene (6 bases). Germline V gene data show CDR1 as SQVTM and CDR2 as ANQGSEA. This CDR3 has 13 residues. V gave up 5 bases and J gave up 2 bases, with 11 bases separating them. In DNA, the CDR3 is TGCAGCGTTCGGCGCGGGAACACAGATACGCAGTATTTT. Translation gives CSVRRGNTDTQYF.

Of note for this clonotype: This may arise from a read error, as a much more abundant clone is one base away. The chain combines TRBV29-1 with TRBJ2-7; 7 nucleotides match TRBD1. This CDR3 comprises 12 residues. The germline CDR1 and CDR2 sequences are SQVTM and ANQGSEA. The CDR3 reads CGVEGQIYEQYF. Here the CDR3 DNA reads TGCGGCGTTGAGGGACAGATCTACGAGCAGTACTTC.

V and J are TRBV19 and TRBJ1-6; no clear D. The CDR3 is 15 amino acids. Trimming took off 7 bases at V and 7 bases at J, with 17 bases between the two ends. CDR1 is LNHDA, CDR2 SQIVND, per germline (reference sequence). This chain's CDR3 is CASKRGPGLNSPLHF. CDR3 coding DNA: TGTGCCAGTAAGCGGGGTCCTGGGTTAAATTCACCCCTCCACTTT.

The chain combines TRBV28 with TRBJ2-2; tentatively, D is TRBD1 (6 bases). This CDR3 region has 15 residues. Trimming removed 5 bases at V and 0 bases at J, with 10 bases between. Germline V gene data show CDR1 as MDHEN and CDR2 as SYDVKM. The CDR3 bases are TGTGCCAGCAGTCAGAACAGGGCGAACACCGGGGAGCTGTTTTTT. Translating gives CASSQNRANTGELFF.

This clonotype was seen once. The chain recombines TRBV7-2 with TRBJ2-4; TRBD1 might be the D (6 bases). Matching the DNA end better, TRBJ2-7 makes the J call doubtful. CDR1 SGHTA and CDR2 FQGNSA come from the germline V gene. The CDR3 totals 14 residues. DNA of the CDR3: TGTGCCAGCACCCAGGGCCTCAGGGGCTACGAGCAGTACTTC. It is translated as CASTQGLRGYEQYF.

The chain is built from TRBV7-2 and TRBJ2-7, with D possibly TRBD1 on 6 matching bases. The CDR3 totals 17 residues. The V end lost 5 bases, the J end lost 7 bases, and 27 bases lay between the germline ends. CDR1 and CDR2 (germline): SGHTA, FQGNSA. CDR3: CASSERGQGLRWDEQYF. Written as DNA, the CDR3 is TGTGCCAGCAGCGAAAGGGGTCAGGGGCTACGATGGGATGAGCAGTACTTC.

CDR3 sequence: CASSLGSGTADTQYF. Written as DNA, the CDR3 is TGTGCCAGCAGCTTAGGTAGCGGGACGGCAGATACGCAGTATTTT. The rearrangement uses TRBV7-2 and TRBJ2-3; 8 nucleotides match TRBD2. The germline V gene has CDR1 SGHTA and CDR2 FQGNSA. Germline trimming cut 1 base from V and 4 bases from J; bases unmatched to any gene: 4. The CDR3 loop spans 15 amino acids.

This clonotype has at least ten counts. The V gene is TRBV28, the J gene TRBJ2-1; D is possibly TRBD2 (6 bases). The germline V and J ends were trimmed by 6 bases and 3 bases, with 12 bases remaining between them. The CDR3 is 14 amino acids. Germline CDR1 reads MDHEN; CDR2 reads SYDVKM. DNA of the CDR3: TGTGCCAGCAGGGGTGCGGGGAGCTACAATGAGCAGTTCTTC. This sequence encodes CASRGAGSYNEQFF. The complete variable domain, with remaining parts taken from reference TRBV28 and TRBJ2-1, reads DVKVTQSSRYLVKRTGEKVFLECVQDMDHENMFWYRQDPGLGLRLIYFSYDVKMKEKGDIPEGYSVSREKKERFSLILESASTNQTSMYLCASRGAGSYNEQFFGPGTRLTVL.

The sample holds many counts of this clonotype. The rearrangement joins TRBV20-1 to TRBJ2-4; D may be TRBD2 (5 bases). CDR1 and CDR2 (germline): DFQATT, SNEGSKA (reference sequence). There are 18 residues in the CDR3. DNA for the CDR3: TGCTTGCCAGGCCAAGGGTGGCTAGCTGATATAGCCAAAAACATTCAGTACTTC. Encoded protein: CLPGQGWLADIAKNIQYF.

The chain is built from TRBV25-1 and TRBJ2-1; 7 nucleotides match TRBD2. The DNA end is more similar to TRBJ2-7, so the J call may be wrong. CDR1 and CDR2 from the germline V gene are MGHDK and SYGVNS. CDR3 length: 14 residues. The CDR3 nucleotides are TGTGCCAGCACCGTGACGGGAGGTTACAATGAGCAGTACTTC. Encoded protein: CASTVTGGYNEQYF.

This clonotype has at least ten counts. This chain links TRBV5-1 with TRBJ2-4, with 8 positions matching TRBD2. The CDR3 has 14 residues. The J segment lost 8 bases and the V segment lost 0 bases, leaving 4 bases of the junction unmatched. The germline V gene has CDR1 SGHRS and CDR2 YFSETQ. In nucleotides, the CDR3 is TGCGCCAGCAGCTTGGAAGGGCGGGGGGACATTCAGTACTTC. Protein sequence: CASSLEGRGDIQYF.

The V gene is TRBV5-1, the J gene TRBJ2-7, with 12 bases that match TRBD2. This CDR3 has 16 residues. The V gene end was trimmed by 0 bases and the J gene end by 2 bases; junction bases not matched to a gene: 3. Germline-derived CDR1 and CDR2 are SGHRS and YFSETQ. CDR3 in amino acids: CASSLGTSGNTYEQYF. Here the CDR3 DNA reads TGCGCCAGCAGCTTGGGGACTAGCGGGAATACCTACGAGCAGTACTTC.

This clonotype was found many times. This sequence joins TRBV27 and TRBJ2-3; D remains ambiguous. Per the germline V gene, CDR1 is MNHEY and CDR2 is SMNVEV (reference sequence). V lost 1 base, J lost 0 bases, and 2 bases lay in between. The CDR3 runs to 13 residues. The CDR3 nucleotides are TGTGCCAGCAGTTTATTTAGCACAGATACGCAGTATTTT. Translation gives CASSLFSTDTQYF.

This clonotype was counted between two and nine times. J is TRBJ2-1 and V is TRBV10-1, with TRBD2 identical over 14 bases. CDR1 and CDR2 (germline): WNHNN, SYGVQD (reference sequence). J was trimmed by 7 bases and V by 3 bases; bases with no gene match: 2. CDR3 size: 15 residues. The CDR3 nucleotides are TGCGCCAGCAGTGAACGACTAGCGGGAGGGAATGAGCAGTTCTTC. As protein: CASSERLAGGNEQFF.

This clonotype was observed a handful of times. V gene TRBV24-1 combines with J gene TRBJ2-3; D call uncertain. The CDR3 runs 15 residues. The germline V gene has CDR1 KGHDR and CDR2 SFDVKD. Trimming took off 1 base at V and 4 bases at J, with 11 bases between the two ends. Here the CDR3 reads CATSDFRTVADTQYF. DNA for the CDR3: TGTGCCACCAGTGATTTCCGGACGGTTGCAGATACGCAGTATTTT.

V usage is TRBV5-5 and J usage is TRBJ1-2, with TRBD1 matching over 10 bases. The V segment lost 2 bases and the J segment 6 bases; nucleotides outside the gene matches: 7. This CDR3 has 15 residues. In germline, CDR1 is SGHKS, CDR2 YYEKEE (reference sequence). In nucleotides, the CDR3 is TGTGCCAGCAGCTTTCGACAGGGGGCCCGGGATGGCTACACCTTC. It translates to CASSFRQGARDGYTF.

This clonotype was counted a few times. This chain links TRBV5-1 with TRBJ1-2; 7 bases match TRBD1. The CDR3 contains 14 residues. Germline V CDR1 and CDR2: SGHRS, YFSETQ. V shed 0 bases, J shed 6 bases, and the junction held 5 bases outside the gene matches. The CDR3, as DNA: TGCGCCAGCAGCTTGGACGGCAGGGGGGATGGCTACACCTTC. Its translation: CASSLDGRGDGYTF.

In regard to this clonotype: Since a much larger clone is just one base distant, this may be a read error. The chain employs TRBV20-1 and TRBJ2-7; the D gene is possibly TRBD1 (6 bases). CDR1 is DFQATT, CDR2 SNEGSKA, per germline (reference sequence). V dropped 8 bases and J dropped 2 bases, with 13 bases sitting between them. The CDR3 contains 12 residues. The CDR3 nucleotides are TGCAGTACTAACAGGGAGACCTACGAGCAGTACTTC. Encoded protein: CSTNRETYEQYF.

This clonotype appeared once. Given a much more abundant clone one base away, this may be a read error. The rearrangement joins TRBV20-1 to TRBJ2-1, with 10 bases matching TRBD1. Germline CDR1 and CDR2: DFQATT and SNEGSKA (reference sequence). This CDR3 has 14 residues. The CDR3 bases are TGCAGTGCTGGCCGGGACAGGGGCTACAATGGGCAGTTCTTC. It yields the protein CSAGRDRGYNGQFF.